The following is a TCR beta chain sequence with its context. Its cognate antigen is unknown. This specimen comes from a study of cytomegalovirus exposure and HLA in healthy donors. For the study at large: Most genotyped donors, about 81% of about 400, had Caucasian-associated genetic ancestry.

V shed 5 bases, J shed 7 bases, and the junction held 6 bases outside the gene matches. CDR3 length equals 14 residues. CDR1 SEHNR and CDR2 FQNEAQ come from the germline V gene (reference sequence). Study-wide results and caveats: Available immune exposure information was restricted to CMV serostatus only. Upon later analysis, TCR association rates were observed to vary by HLA locus, being highest for DRB1 and lowest for HLA-C.

The PCR was carried out with 60 Vbeta primers and 13 Jbeta primers. In the original processing: An analysis performed later counted 72 million or so unique TCR beta chains (roughly 10 million of them shared). Method: immunoSEQ multiplex PCR; TCRdb's copy keeps in-frame clones and lacks some. V and J calls and clone size follow that table, whereas D and trimming were derived from the DNA. Here the sample table reports 60,000 to 65,000 clones. Sequenced material: PBMCs. The TCR sequence derives from a woman between 18 and 29 years old in good health and CMV-seronegative. The chain carries TRBV7-9 and TRBJ2-1, with 9 nucleotides matching TRBD1. The CDR3 region has the DNA TGTGCCAGCAGCCCCTGGACAGGGGAGAATGAGCAGTTCTTC. Protein sequence: CASSPWTGENEQFF.